The rows below give T cell receptor beta chains drawn from one sample of a study of cytomegalovirus exposure and HLA in healthy donors. The assay was immunoSEQ multiplex PCR, and TCRdb's table has in-frame clones only and misses some. Found here are about 360,000 clones, just over 85% of them singletons; the top ten hold roughly 0.75%. Sequenced sample: PBMCs. The source is a woman under 30 in good health and CMV-seronegative. Both conserved end residues are part of each CDR3. Each record gives: V gene, D gene, J gene, clone size, CDR3 protein, CDR3 DNA. D genes are given only for firm matches. A clone size is listed for some rows: how often the clone was seen (once, few, many), or a class if it is expanded.

>TRBV6-5|TRBD1|TRBJ1-2|NA
CASSYGTGVGDTF
TGTGCCAGCAGTTACGGGACAGGGGTGGGGGACACCTTC
>TRBV7-9|NA|TRBJ2-7|once
CASSLGGRLYEQYF
TGTGCCAGCAGCTTAGGTGGCAGACTTTACGAGCAGTACTTC
>TRBV6-5|TRBD2|TRBJ2-1|NA
CASSGLAGVTEQFF
TGTGCCAGCAGTGGACTAGCGGGGGTTACTGAGCAGTTCTTC
>TRBV4-1|TRBD1|TRBJ1-1|once
CASSQTGGGAAFF
TGCGCCAGCAGCCAGACAGGGGGTGGGGCAGCTTTCTTT
>TRBV10-2|NA|TRBJ2-7|few
CASTGGSYEQYF
TGCGCCAGCACCGGCGGATCCTACGAGCAGTACTTC
>TRBV23-1|TRBD2|TRBJ2-3|NA
CASSHPPGLAGDPGTQYF
TGCGCCAGCAGTCACCCCCCGGGACTAGCGGGAGACCCTGGGACGCAGTATTTT
>TRBV2|NA|TRBJ1-5|NA
CASSEQGLVIQPQHF
TGTGCCAGCAGTGAACAGGGTTTAGTTATTCAGCCCCAGCATTTT
>TRBV5-1|TRBD2|TRBJ2-5|NA
CASSLWAGGTETQYF
TGCGCCAGCAGCTTGTGGGCCGGGGGGACTGAGACCCAGTACTTC
>TRBV19|TRBD1|TRBJ2-2|NA
CASSIGQGAGELFF
TGTGCCAGTAGTATTGGGCAGGGGGCCGGGGAGCTGTTTTTT
>TRBV5-1|TRBD2|TRBJ2-7|NA
CASSTLAGTTYEQYF
TGCGCCAGCAGCACCTTAGCGGGGACGACCTACGAGCAGTACTTC
>TRBV18|TRBD2|TRBJ2-3|once
CASSQQRTSGRLTDTQYF
TGTGCCAGCTCTCAACAACGGACTAGCGGGAGGCTCACAGATACGCAGTATTTT
>TRBV29-1|NA|TRBJ2-2|NA
CSVDLPRELVGSTGELFF
TGCAGCGTTGATTTACCCAGGGAATTGGTGGGCAGCACCGGGGAGCTGTTTTTT
>TRBV5-1|TRBD2|TRBJ2-3|NA
CASSTQTSGSGDTQYF
TGCGCCAGCAGCACACAGACTAGCGGGAGCGGCGATACGCAGTATTTT
>TRBV27|NA|TRBJ2-3|NA
CASSLAREWSDTQYF
TGTGCCAGCAGTCTCGCGAGGGAGTGGTCAGATACGCAGTATTTT
>TRBV5-1|TRBD1|TRBJ1-2|few
CASSRGGEIPYGYTF
TGCGCCAGCAGCCGAGGGGGCGAAATACCCTATGGCTACACCTTC
>TRBV19|TRBD2|TRBJ2-3|NA
CATAGGTDTQYF
TGTGCCACAGCGGGGGGGACAGATACGCAGTATTTT
>TRBV7-9|TRBD2|TRBJ2-2|NA
CASSSRTSGGTGELFF
TGTGCCAGCAGCTCCCGGACTAGCGGGGGGACCGGGGAGCTGTTTTTT
>TRBV6-1|TRBD1|TRBJ2-7|NA
CASSLRQGSGQYF
TGTGCCAGCAGTTTAAGACAGGGGTCCGGGCAGTACTTC
>TRBV7-2|NA|TRBJ2-1|NA
CAVWVASNEQFF
TGTGCCGTATGGGTAGCTAGCAATGAGCAGTTCTTC
>TRBV6-1|TRBD2|TRBJ2-7|NA
CASSETSGGSYEQYF
TGTGCCAGCAGTGAGACTAGCGGGGGTTCCTACGAGCAGTACTTC
>TRBV28|TRBD1|TRBJ1-1|NA
CASSPAGGVTEAFF
TGTGCCAGCAGTCCGGCAGGGGGCGTCACTGAAGCTTTCTTT
>TRBV10-1|TRBD1|TRBJ1-2|NA
CASSEGTGNYGYTF
TGCGCCAGCAGTGAGGGGACAGGTAACTATGGCTACACCTTC
>TRBV7-3|TRBD2|TRBJ2-1|once
CASSLVGGGRYNEQFF
TGTGCCAGCAGCTTAGTGGGCGGGGGTCGGTACAATGAGCAGTTCTTC
>TRBV6-4|TRBD1|TRBJ1-1|NA
CASSAGTGGTEAFF
TGTGCCAGCAGTGCCGGGACAGGGGGGACTGAAGCTTTCTTT
>TRBV27|TRBD2|TRBJ2-4|NA
CASSLAGGKNIQYF
TGTGCCAGCAGTTTAGCGGGAGGCAAAAACATTCAGTACTTC
>TRBV5-4|TRBD1|TRBJ2-3|NA
CASSLEDRGTDTQYF
TGTGCCAGCAGCTTGGAGGACAGGGGCACAGATACGCAGTATTTT
>TRBV19|TRBD1|TRBJ1-5|NA
CASSLTDRGGQPQHF
TGTGCCAGTAGTCTCACCGACAGGGGAGGTCAGCCCCAGCATTTT
>TRBV19|NA|TRBJ2-1|NA
CASSRKSGAYNEQFF
TGTGCCAGTAGTCGGAAGAGCGGAGCCTACAATGAGCAGTTCTTC
>TRBV5-5|TRBD1|TRBJ2-7|many
CASSRQGAYEQYF
TGTGCCAGCAGCAGACAGGGGGCCTACGAGCAGTACTTC
>TRBV27|NA|TRBJ2-7|NA
CASSLSIGLPYEQYF
TGTGCCAGCAGTTTATCGATAGGACTACCTTACGAGCAGTACTTC
>TRBV2|NA|TRBJ2-4|NA
CASMGADIQYF
TGTGCCAGCATGGGGGCAGACATTCAGTACTTC
>TRBV5-1|NA|TRBJ1-4|few
CASSLVLRQAAEKLFF
TGCGCCAGCAGCTTGGTCCTCCGACAGGCCGCCGAAAAACTGTTTTTT
>TRBV4-1|NA|TRBJ1-4|NA
CASSREVRGEGEKLFF
TGCGCCAGCAGCCGAGAGGTCCGGGGGGAGGGTGAAAAACTGTTTTTT
>TRBV14|NA|TRBJ1-4|NA
CASSPYSTGEKLFF
TGTGCCAGCAGTCCTTATAGTACAGGTGAAAAACTGTTTTTT
>TRBV2|TRBD2|TRBJ2-7|few
CAISGRTYEQYF
TGTGCCATTAGCGGGAGGACATACGAGCAGTACTTC
>TRBV9|TRBD2|TRBJ2-1|NA
CASGRGISYNEQFF
TGTGCCAGCGGGCGGGGGATTTCCTACAATGAGCAGTTCTTC
>TRBV27|TRBD2|TRBJ2-2|once
CASSPLAGGMNTGELFF
TGTGCCAGCAGTCCCTTAGCGGGAGGGATGAACACCGGGGAGCTGTTTTTT
>TRBV6-6|NA|TRBJ1-5|few
CASSYAGSQPQHF
TGTGCCAGCAGTTATGCGGGATCTCAGCCCCAGCATTTT
>TRBV2|TRBD2|TRBJ2-1|NA
CASSVEAGGLGSTYNEQFF
TGTGCCAGCAGTGTCGAAGCGGGGGGGCTAGGGTCAACCTACAATGAGCAGTTCTTC
>TRBV18|TRBD1|TRBJ2-3|NA
CASSTRQGGADTQYF
TGTGCCAGCTCAACCAGACAGGGTGGTGCAGATACGCAGTATTTT
>TRBV4-2|TRBD1|TRBJ2-1|NA
CASSPRDRLSFNEQFF
TGTGCCAGCAGCCCCCGGGACAGGTTGTCTTTCAATGAGCAGTTCTTC
>TRBV5-6|TRBD2|TRBJ2-5|NA
CASSPPYLAGARGETQYF
TGTGCCAGCAGCCCACCCTATCTAGCGGGGGCTCGCGGGGAGACCCAGTACTTC
>TRBV4-2|NA|TRBJ2-5|NA
CASSHPSDRGETQYF
TGTGCCAGCAGCCACCCTTCGGACCGCGGGGAGACCCAGTACTTC
>TRBV2|TRBD1|TRBJ1-1|NA
CASSAQTGTLTEAFF
TGTGCCAGCAGTGCCCAGACAGGGACCCTCACTGAAGCTTTCTTT
>TRBV19|NA|TRBJ2-5|once
CASSISGQAGETQYF
TGTGCCAGTAGTATAAGTGGTCAGGCGGGGGAGACCCAGTACTTC
>TRBV6-5|TRBD2|TRBJ2-7|few
CASSYSTSGSYEQYF
TGTGCCAGCAGTTACTCGACTAGCGGGAGCTACGAGCAGTACTTC
>TRBV15|TRBD1|TRBJ1-1|NA
CATSRPGQYAMNTEAFF
TGTGCCACCAGCAGGCCGGGACAGTACGCCATGAACACTGAAGCTTTCTTT